This T cell receptor (beta chain) was identified in a study of radiotherapy plus CTLA-4 blockade in lung cancer. Regarding this clone: What it binds is not known.

Measured with immunoSEQ multiplex PCR; TCRdb has only the in-frame clones, and not every one. The data hold 56,000 or so clones, with approximately 80% observed a single time. Findings and caveats of the study: In blood, early T cell clone dynamics reportedly predicted response best, together with interferon-beta. Subsequent to radiotherapy plus ipilimumab, tumor-derived TCR clones underwent expansion in blood.

The CDR3 has 13 residues. V dropped 5 bases and J dropped 4 bases, with 9 bases sitting between them. Per germline, CDR1 SNHLY and CDR2 FYNNEI. This sequence joins TRBV2 and TRBJ2-1; TRBD1 might be the D (5 bases). The starting material was peripheral blood, obtained from a patient treated with radiotherapy plus ipilimumab. The sequence derives from a human donor with non-small cell lung cancer who had a partial response to radiotherapy plus ipilimumab. CDR3 amino acids: CASSSAGYNEQFF. In nucleotides, the CDR3 is TGTGCCAGCAGTTCAGCAGGGTACAATGAGCAGTTCTTC.